Listed here is a single TCR beta chain. What this receptor recognizes is not known. There are no base qualities to consult, and no much larger clone falls within one base. This sample's time point label indicates: cells obtained before transplantation from donor or recipient. CD3+CD4+ and CD3+CD8+ populations were FACS-sorted from unstimulated pre-transplant donor and recipient cells taken from spleen or lymph nodes. The sample originates from a study of graft-versus-host responses after intestinal transplantation (dated by TCRdb to the early 2020s). Regarding the research as a whole: Recipients received multivisceral, liver-intestinal, or isolated intestinal transplants. All recipients received anti-thymocyte globulin induction followed by maintenance tacrolimus and steroids for three to four years. Graft-versus-host and host-versus-graft alloreactive T cell clones were tracked in the graft, circulation and bone marrow after intestinal transplantation using bulk TCR-beta CDR3 sequencing. Alloreactive clones were identified by sequencing pre-transplant mixed lymphocyte reaction products and comparing these products with unstimulated pre-transplant donor and recipient T cells. A cohort of roughly 25 intestinal transplant recipients, including one retransplant, was enrolled, and 3 patients lacking pretransplant specimens were excluded. Donor T cell macrochimerism was defined as a peak of at least 4% donor T cells among recipient peripheral blood mononuclear cells. Rather than going through the commercial service, samples from three later patients were sequenced in-house on an Illumina MiSeq and processed with MiXCR.

Library preparation was by the immunoSEQ multiplex PCR assay. In most patients, genomic DNA was isolated using the Qiagen DNeasy Blood and Tissue Kit and sent frozen to Adaptive Biotechnologies for TCR sequencing. High-throughput TCR-beta CDR3 sequencing of genomic DNA from most patients was performed by Adaptive Biotechnologies. The authors' pipeline ran thus. TCR sequencing data were retrieved from Adaptive's ImmunoSEQ software for about 17 patients, whereas a few other patients were processed with MiXCR and VDJtools. CD4 versus CD8 sorting errors were corrected by removing sequences found in both subsets at a frequency ratio below 5:1. CDR3 nucleotide sequences shared by donor and recipient were removed because the origin of these sequences could not be assigned. To count as alloreactive, a clone needed at least 2-fold expansion over unstimulated cells and a minimum CFSE-low frequency of 0.002% (template counts) or 0.001% (read counts). Mappable clones were those detected in sequenced pre-transplant spleen, lymph node, or MLR CFSE-low populations of the donor or recipient. The cumulative frequency of alloreactive clones was calculated as a percentage of all sequences, weighted by copy number. Sourced from immuneACCESS, this table was stored by TCRdb with only in-frame sequences that have V and J called. A share of the clones is absent; for the studies checked, an unresolved V gene accounts for under half, and the remainder has no known explanation. The D gene and trimming were derived from the DNA, and the V and J assignments and clone size from that table. Here the sample has roughly 130,000 clones; around 90% occur a single time. The ten biggest clones cover roughly 0.19% of the sample.

The paper as a whole reports these results and caveats: Conclusions were limited by the relatively low number and heterogeneity of intestinal transplant patients. Early after transplant, peak levels of circulating GvH clones were associated with declines in HvG clones. GvH clones were found in recipient bone marrow, and some of the GvH clones appeared earlier in ileal mucosa or blood, which is consistent with an intestinal mucosal origin. High GvH to HvG T cell clonal ratios were observed in the allografts of patients with donor T cell macrochimerism.

Via the germline V gene, CDR1 is SGHTA and CDR2 FQGTGA. From the cysteine through the phenylalanine, the CDR3 covers 12 amino acids. CDR3 DNA is the only sequence kept; it has 36 bases, read in frame from the first base. V has 8 bases trimmed and J has 3 bases trimmed; junction bases matching no gene number 0. Here the sequenced sample was unstimulated CD4+ T cells sorted from spleen or lymph node cells, taken before intestinal transplant. This clonotype was obtained from a human donor who received an intestinal transplant. The rearrangement joined TRBV7-3 to TRBJ2-2; TRBD2 matches 7 bases in the middle. The CDR3: CASRGDTGELFF. The nucleotide sequence reads as follows: TGTGCCAGCCGGGGGGACACCGGGGAGCTGTTTTTT.